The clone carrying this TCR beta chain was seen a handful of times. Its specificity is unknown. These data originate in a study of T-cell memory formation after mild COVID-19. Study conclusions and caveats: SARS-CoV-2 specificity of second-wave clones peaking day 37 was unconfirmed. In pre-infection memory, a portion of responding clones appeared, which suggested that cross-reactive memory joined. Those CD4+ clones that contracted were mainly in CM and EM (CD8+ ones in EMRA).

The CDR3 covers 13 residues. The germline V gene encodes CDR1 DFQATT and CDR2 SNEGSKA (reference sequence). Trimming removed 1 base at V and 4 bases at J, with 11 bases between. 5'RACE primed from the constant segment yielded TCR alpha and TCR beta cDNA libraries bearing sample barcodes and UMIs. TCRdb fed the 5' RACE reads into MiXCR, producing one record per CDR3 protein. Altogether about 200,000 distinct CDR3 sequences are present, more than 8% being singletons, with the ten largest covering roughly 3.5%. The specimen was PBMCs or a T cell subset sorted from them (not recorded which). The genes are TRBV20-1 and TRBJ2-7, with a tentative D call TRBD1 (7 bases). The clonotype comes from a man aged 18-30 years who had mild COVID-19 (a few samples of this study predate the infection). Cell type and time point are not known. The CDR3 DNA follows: TGCAGTGCTAGAGGGCAGGGGGGTTACGAGCAGTACTTC. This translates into CSARGQGGYEQYF.